This T cell receptor (beta chain) originates from a study of identifying expanded T cells in peripheral blood. The CDR3 length is 14 residues. CDR1 is LNHDA and CDR2 is SQIVND in the germline V gene (reference sequence). The ends lost 6 bases at V and 1 base at J; junction bases unmatched: 5. Concerning this clone itself: No antigen is known for it.

Study observations and caveats: Over approximately two and four weeks, about 17 and 20 clones changed, versus approximately 1.2 between replicates. Across healthy donors, higher total template counts meant significantly greater roughly two-week count variance.

Assay: immunoSEQ multiplex PCR; the TCRdb copy retains only in-frame clones and omits some. The sample has some 54,000 clones; around 82% are singletons. The TCR comes from a person between 18 and 75 years old in good health. J is TRBJ1-1 and V is TRBV19; 7 bases are shared with TRBD1. Sequencing was carried out using blood. CDR3 loop: CASRNRGGNTEAFF. CDR3 bases: TGTGCCAGTAGGAACAGGGGAGGGAACACTGAAGCTTTCTTT.